The 2 T cell receptor beta chains below all came from one sample that was sequenced in a study of CD8+ T cells in alopecia areata. cDNA reverse transcribed from extracted RNA served as the sequencing template. Sequencing used immunoSEQ multiplex PCR; TCRdb keeps in-frame clones, though not all of them. Counted here are 140,000 to 150,000 clones, 45% to 60% occurring once; the ten biggest clones make up approximately 7%. The sequencing sample was made of CD4+ T cells sorted from blood. The receptor source for this set is a human donor with alopecia areata.

This clone was detected only a few times. J is TRBJ1-1 and V is TRBV10-3, with no clear D. This CDR3 region has 11 residues. The germline V gene encodes CDR1 ENHRY and CDR2 SYGVKD. V lost 10 bases and J lost 8, with 14 bases in between. As DNA, the CDR3 is TGTGCCACCCGAGAGGCGACAGAAGCTTTCTTT. Translating gives CATREATEAFF.

V gene TRBV5-1 combines with J gene TRBJ2-3; D not certain. The length of the CDR3 is 13 residues. Trimming removed 2 bases at V and 4 bases at J, with 8 bases between. CDR1 is SGHRS and CDR2 is YFSETQ in the germline V gene. The CDR3 here is CASSFWSADTQYF. CDR3 DNA sequence: TGCGCCAGCAGCTTTTGGTCAGCAGATACGCAGTATTTT. Based on the CDR3 plus reference TRBV5-1 and TRBJ2-3, the full variable domain is KAGVTQTPRYLIKTRGQQVTLSCSPISGHRSVSWYQQTPGQGLQFLFEYFSETQRNKGNFPGRFSGRQFSNSRSEMNVSTLELGDSALYLCASSFWSADTQYFGPGTRLTVL.